The 27 T cell receptor beta chains reported below all come from one sample, sequenced in a study of cytomegalovirus exposure and HLA in healthy donors. The study ran its PCR with 60 Vbeta and 13 Jbeta primers. Measured with immunoSEQ multiplex PCR; TCRdb has only the in-frame clones, and not every one. Among around 150,000 clones listed, just under 80% were seen once. Sequencing input: PBMCs. Receptors were obtained from a man aged 25 to 40 in good health.

This chain connects TRBV7-3 to TRBJ2-7; 11 nucleotides align to TRBD2. This CDR3 region has 16 residues. Germline trimming cut 4 bases from V and 3 bases from J; bases unmatched to any gene: 8. Germline loops: CDR1 SGHTA, CDR2 FQGTGA. This chain's CDR3 is CASSSGTGTSGYEQYF. DNA of the CDR3: TGTGCCAGCAGCTCGGGAACCGGGACTAGCGGCTACGAGCAGTACTTC.

V and J are TRBV10-3 and TRBJ2-1, with 7 bases matching TRBD1. J was trimmed by 9 bases and V by 6 bases; bases with no gene match: 11. Germline values: CDR1 ENHRY, CDR2 SYGVKD. This CDR3 spans 14 amino acids. CDR3 bases: TGTGCCATCAGCCCGGGCTCCGCAGGGGGTGAGCAGTTCTTC. It encodes CAISPGSAGGEQFF.

The V gene is TRBV5-1, the J gene TRBJ2-7; 9 bases map to TRBD2. With 3 bases clipped from V and 0 bases from J, the junction kept 16 bases outside the gene matches. Germline V gene lookup returns CDR1 SGHRS and CDR2 YFSETQ. The CDR3 contains 19 residues. CDR3 residues: CASSSQTEGLAKSSYEQYF. The CDR3 region has the DNA TGCGCCAGCAGCTCTCAGACTGAAGGACTAGCGAAGAGCTCCTACGAGCAGTACTTC.

The V call is TRBV11-1, the J call TRBJ2-3; weak D call: TRBD2 (5 bases). The germline V gene has CDR1 SGHAT and CDR2 FQDESV (reference sequence). With 3 bases removed from V and 6 bases from J, the gap between germline ends came to 16 bases. The CDR3 consists of 15 residues. The CDR3 loop is CASSLFGGSLDTQYF. Here the CDR3 DNA reads TGTGCCAGCAGCTTGTTTGGCGGGTCGCTTGATACGCAGTATTTT.

The CDR3 sequence: CASSPGQGANSPLHF. The CDR3 bases are TGTGCCAGCTCACCAGGACAGGGGGCTAATTCACCCCTCCACTTT. The chain recombines TRBV18 with TRBJ1-6; 11 bases match TRBD1. V dropped 2 bases and J dropped 6; count of bases not matched to a gene: 0. Germline values: CDR1 KGHSH, CDR2 LQKENI. The length of the CDR3 is 15 residues.

This clone was seen only a few times. The rearrangement links TRBV10-3 to TRBJ2-7; D call uncertain. The CDR3 contains 14 residues. Trimming left V 6 bases short and J 0 bases short, with 12 bases between. CDR1 ENHRY and CDR2 SYGVKD come from the germline V gene. DNA of the CDR3: TGTGCCATCAGCCCCCCTGGCGGCTCCTACGAGCAGTACTTC. This gives the protein CAISPPGGSYEQYF.

The V gene is TRBV18, the J gene TRBJ1-4; possible D gene TRBD1, 6 bases. The germline CDR1 and CDR2 sequences are KGHSH and LQKENI. This CDR3 region has 14 residues. Trimming removed 6 bases at V and 4 bases at J, with 12 bases between. CDR3 in DNA: TGTGCCAGCTCCGTGACAGGAGGTAATGAAAAACTGTTTTTT. Translation gives CASSVTGGNEKLFF.

The gene calls are TRBV6-1 and TRBJ2-4; 10 nucleotides align to TRBD2. V gave up 4 bases and J gave up 8 bases; unmatched junction bases: 8. This CDR3 has 15 amino acids. Germline V gene data show CDR1 as MNHNS and CDR2 as SASEGT. The CDR3 is CASSGLAGQVDIQYF. The CDR3 nucleotides are TGTGCCAGCAGTGGACTAGCGGGCCAGGTGGACATTCAGTACTTC.

The V gene is TRBV28, the J gene TRBJ2-5; D call uncertain. CDR3 length: 11 amino acids. Deletions cut 3 bases from V and 7 bases from J, with 6 bases between. Germline loops: CDR1 MDHEN, CDR2 SYDVKM. The CDR3 is CASSLARTQYF. As DNA, the CDR3 is TGTGCCAGCAGTTTGGCACGGACCCAGTACTTC.

The chain couples TRBV2 to TRBJ2-7; the match to TRBD2 covers 14 bases. The CDR3 has 14 amino acids. The junction had 5 bases not matched to a gene; V was cut back by 8 bases and J by 5 bases. Germline assignment: CDR1 SNHLY and CDR2 FYNNEI. This CDR3 reads CASPGTSGSNEQYF. CDR3 nucleotides: TGTGCCAGCCCCGGGACTAGCGGGAGTAACGAGCAGTACTTC.

The chain is built from TRBV7-9 and TRBJ1-1; D is perhaps TRBD1 (6 bases). CDR3 length: 18 amino acids. The germline gives CDR1 SEHNR, CDR2 FQNEAQ (reference sequence). The V and J ends lost 3 bases and 0 bases respectively, with 20 bases between them. The CDR3 DNA follows: TGTGCCAGCAGCTTTCCCGCGGCAGGGGAAAACATGAACACTGAAGCTTTCTTT. Encoded protein: CASSFPAAGENMNTEAFF. The full variable domain, its missing parts supplied by reference TRBV7-9 and TRBJ1-1, is DTGVSQNPRHKITKRGQNVTFRCDPISEHNRLYWYRQTLGQGPEFLTYFQNEAQLEKSRLLSDRFSAERPKGSFSTLEIQRTEQGDSAMYLCASSFPAAGENMNTEAFFGQGTRLTVV.

V and J are TRBV6-5 and TRBJ2-3; 11 bases fit TRBD1. The CDR3 runs 16 residues. J gave up 4 bases and V 4 bases, and 7 bases lay outside the gene matches. The germline V gene has CDR1 MNHEY and CDR2 SVGAGI. The CDR3 DNA sequence: TGTGCCAGCAGTTCCGGACAGGGGGCTGGGGCAGATACGCAGTATTTT. Translated: CASSSGQGAGADTQYF.

The V call is TRBV2, the J call TRBJ2-5; TRBD2 might be the D (5 bases). The CDR3 spans 11 residues. Trimming left V 5 bases short and J 11 bases short, with 12 bases between. Germline CDR1 SNHLY, CDR2 FYNNEI. The CDR3: CASSQTREQYF. DNA for the CDR3: TGTGCCAGCAGTCAGACGAGGGAGCAGTACTTC.

The chain carries TRBV25-1 and TRBJ2-7; D is unclear. There are 14 residues in the CDR3. Germline CDR1 and CDR2: MGHDK and SYGVNS. V lost 3 bases and J lost 4, with 13 bases in between. CDR3 nucleotide sequence: TGTGCCAGCAGTGATCCCAAGCGCCTGTACGAGCAGTACTTC. It translates to CASSDPKRLYEQYF.

This sequence joins TRBV7-9 and TRBJ1-4; D possibly corresponds to TRBD1 (6 bases). Germline V gene lookup returns CDR1 SEHNR and CDR2 FQNEAQ (reference sequence). V was cut by 0 bases and J by 4 bases, with 12 bases left in between. The CDR3 spans 16 residues. The CDR3 spells CASSLAETGHNEKLFF. Here the CDR3 DNA reads TGTGCCAGCAGCTTAGCCGAGACAGGCCATAATGAAAAACTGTTTTTT. Looking up the rest from reference TRBV7-9 and TRBJ1-4 gives the full variable domain: DTGVSQNPRHKITKRGQNVTFRCDPISEHNRLYWYRQTLGQGPEFLTYFQNEAQLEKSRLLSDRFSAERPKGSFSTLEIQRTEQGDSAMYLCASSLAETGHNEKLFFGSGTQLSVL.

The V gene is TRBV19, the J gene TRBJ2-1, with 8 bases lining up with TRBD1. V dropped 4 bases and J dropped 5; count of bases not matched to a gene: 10. Germline V gene lookup returns CDR1 LNHDA and CDR2 SQIVND (reference sequence). This CDR3 comprises 16 residues. The CDR3 loop is CASSTYQGAINNEQFF. The DNA of the CDR3 is TGTGCCAGTAGTACCTACCAGGGGGCTATCAACAATGAGCAGTTCTTC.

This clone occurred once. CDR3 sequence: CASSTTSGKRETQYF. The DNA of the CDR3 is TGTGCCAGCAGTACGACTAGCGGGAAGCGGGAGACCCAGTACTTC. The chain is built from TRBV6-1 and TRBJ2-5, with TRBD2 identical over 11 bases. Germline CDR1 MNHNS, CDR2 SASEGT. The CDR3 is 15 residues long. Trimming at V came to 5 bases and at J to 5 bases, leaving 7 bases not matched to a gene.

The chain is built from TRBV18 and TRBJ2-7; 7 bases are a match to TRBD1. V was clipped by 5 bases and J by 3 bases; unmatched bases: 10. Germline loops: CDR1 KGHSH, CDR2 LQKENI. This CDR3 spans 15 amino acids. The CDR3 region has the DNA TGTGCCAGCTCATCCCCGGGACAGCCCTTCTACGAGCAGTACTTC. It translates to CASSSPGQPFYEQYF.

This chain connects TRBV9 to TRBJ1-3, with TRBD1 as a possible D gene (6 bases). Trimming stripped 5 bases from V and 0 bases from J, with 18 bases between. Germline lookup yields CDR1 SGDLS and CDR2 YYNGEE. The CDR3 covers 17 residues. Here the CDR3 DNA reads TGTGCCAGCAGTGGACCACAGGGCATGCTCTCTGGAAACACCATATATTTT. Amino acid sequence: CASSGPQGMLSGNTIYF.

The chain is built from TRBV7-2 and TRBJ1-5, with no clear D. The CDR3 loop spans 13 amino acids. Deletions cut 5 bases from V and 6 bases from J, with 11 bases between. The germline V gene has CDR1 SGHTA and CDR2 FQGNSA. CDR3 DNA sequence: TGTGCCAGCAGCCCCCGAGGGTCTCAGCCCCAGCATTTT. Residues: CASSPRGSQPQHF.

The chain joins TRBV27 to TRBJ1-5, with no clear D. V was cut by 2 bases and J by 0 bases, with 8 bases left in between. This CDR3 has 15 amino acids. Germline V gene data show CDR1 as MNHEY and CDR2 as SMNVEV (reference sequence). The CDR3 protein is CASSLHRDSNQPQHF. The CDR3, as DNA: TGTGCCAGCAGTTTACACAGAGATAGCAATCAGCCCCAGCATTTT.

This chain connects TRBV5-1 to TRBJ1-1, with D uncertain. V dropped 0 bases and J dropped 8 bases, with 17 bases sitting between them. CDR1 and CDR2 (germline): SGHRS, YFSETQ. CDR3 length: 15 residues. The chain's CDR3 is CASSLGQVDTTEAFF. CDR3 DNA: TGCGCCAGCAGCTTGGGGCAGGTCGACACCACCGAAGCTTTCTTT.

The chain joins TRBV2 to TRBJ1-2, with TRBD1 identical over 9 bases. The junction had 3 bases not matched to a gene; V was cut back by 3 bases and J by 4 bases. CDR1 is SNHLY, CDR2 FYNNEI, per germline. The length of the CDR3 is 14 residues. The CDR3: CASSDETGGYGYTF. CDR3 nucleotides: TGTGCCAGCAGTGATGAGACAGGGGGCTATGGCTACACCTTC.

The chain couples TRBV19 to TRBJ1-1, with 11 bases fitting TRBD1. CDR1 LNHDA and CDR2 SQIVND come from the germline V gene (reference sequence). Trimming cost V 8 bases and J 6 bases; bases outside gene matches: 5. This CDR3 spans 13 amino acids. CDR3 DNA sequence: TGTGCCAGTGAGGACAGGGGGCCGGCTGAAGCTTTCTTT. Translation: CASEDRGPAEAFF.

This clone came up once. The chain joins TRBV19 to TRBJ2-7, with D tentatively TRBD2 (5 bases). Germline V CDR1 and CDR2: LNHDA, SQIVND (reference sequence). Trimming pared 2 bases from V and 5 bases from J, leaving 7 bases between. The CDR3 spans 12 residues. This CDR3 is CASSIPGNEQYF. The CDR3 bases are TGTGCCAGTAGTATACCCGGGAACGAGCAGTACTTC.

CDR3 DNA: TGCGCCAGCAGCTTAAGCGGGATGTACCAAGAGACCCAGTACTTC. Encoded protein: CASSLSGMYQETQYF. This rearrangement joins TRBV5-1 to TRBJ2-5; the match to TRBD2 covers 7 bases. Germline trimming cut 2 bases from V and 0 bases from J; bases unmatched to any gene: 4. Germline-derived CDR1 and CDR2 are SGHRS and YFSETQ. The CDR3 extends over 15 amino acids.

This clone has more than one count but fewer than ten. The chain is built from TRBV4-3 and TRBJ1-2; D not resolved. V lost 0 bases and J 5 bases, leaving 13 bases between the germline ends. From germline, CDR1 is LGHNA and CDR2 YSLEER. The length of the CDR3 is 15 residues. The CDR3 sequence is CASSQDPSFPYGYTF. In nucleotides, the CDR3 is TGCGCCAGCAGCCAAGATCCTTCGTTTCCTTATGGCTACACCTTC.